This T cell receptor beta chain was sequenced for a study of T-cell memory formation after mild COVID-19. Across the study: TCR clusters were mostly donor specific. General study points: Contracting clones from day 15 to 85 showed balanced CD4/CD8; later expanders favored CD4+.

CDR3 length: 15 amino acids. V lost 3 bases and J lost 4; bases outside the gene matches: 11. From germline, CDR1 is DFQATT and CDR2 SNEGSKA (reference sequence). TCRdb re-called the 5' RACE reads with MiXCR, one entry per CDR3 protein. This table has 190,000 or so distinct CDR3 sequences, about 10% appearing once. The table lists this clonotype with a few counts. Its antigen is not identified. The chain combines TRBV20-1 with TRBJ1-2; 7 positions match TRBD1. The specimen sequenced was PBMCs or a T cell subset sorted from them (not recorded which). The TCR comes from a man aged 18 to 29 who had mild COVID-19 (a few samples of this study predate the infection). Cell type and time point are not known. Written as DNA, the CDR3 is TGCAGTGCTAGCATTGGAGGGACAGTTCCCTATGGCTACACCTTC. Translation gives CSASIGGTVPYGYTF.